This T cell receptor beta chain was captured by sequencing in a study of follicular helper T cells after annual influenza vaccination. Time point specified: 2015-2016 season, pre-vaccination. This clone occurred a few times. The CDR3 loop spans 16 amino acids. Libraries were prepared by immunoSEQ multiplex PCR; TCRdb keeps only in-frame clonotypes and omits some of them. Of around 6,700 clones listed, approximately 85% were seen once; the top ten hold 0.77%. This specimen was CXCR5- memory CD4+ T cells sorted from blood, taken on the day of influenza vaccination. The rearrangement uses TRBV12-1 and TRBJ2-2; the D call of TRBD2 is as the table states it, not checked on the DNA. TRBV12-1 is recorded as a pseudogene. This clonotype originated in an adult who received the influenza vaccine. CDR3: CASSFERGGPTGELFF. In DNA, the CDR3 is TGTGCCAGCAGCTTTGAACGGGGGGGTCCCACCGGGGAGCTGTTTTTT.